This is a list of T cell receptor beta chains from one sample in a study of blood T cell repertoires in COVID-19. TCRdb keeps only in-frame clones here, not all; method: immunoSEQ multiplex PCR. This sample has about 140,000 clones; approximately 91% occur once, and the top ten carry about 10%. The sequenced sample consisted of peripheral blood. These receptors were taken from a man aged 50 to 60 with active or convalescent COVID-19. The CDR3 runs from the conserved cysteine through the conserved F or W. A D gene is named only where the DNA matches it firmly. Not every row has a clone size; where given, it reads once, few, many or a size class.

d_gene	j_gene	abundance	v_gene	CDR3aa	CDR3nt
TRBD1	TRBJ2-7	-	TRBV7-9	CASSNRDRAYEQYF	TGTGCCAGCAGTAACCGGGACAGAGCCTACGAGCAGTACTTC
-	TRBJ1-5	-	TRBV2	CASRKTDYSNQPQHF	TGTGCCAGCAGGAAGACAGATTATAGCAATCAGCCCCAGCATTTT
TRBD1	TRBJ2-1	-	TRBV7-9	CASTADRGTYNEQFF	TGTGCCAGCACCGCGGACAGGGGCACCTACAATGAGCAGTTCTTC
-	TRBJ1-1	-	TRBV9	CASSPKRSRTEAFF	TGTGCCAGCAGCCCAAAGAGGAGTCGTACTGAAGCTTTCTTT
TRBD1	TRBJ2-1	-	TRBV24-1	CATSDSDRVPYNEQFF	TGTGCCACCAGTGACTCCGACAGGGTCCCCTACAATGAGCAGTTCTTC
-	TRBJ2-7	few	TRBV14	CASSFGGVSYEQYF	TGTGCCAGTTCCTTCGGGGGAGTCTCCTACGAGCAGTACTTC
-	TRBJ2-5	-	TRBV11-2	CASGFGLSSETQYF	TGTGCCAGCGGTTTTGGGCTCTCTTCAGAGACCCAGTACTTC
TRBD1	TRBJ2-3	-	TRBV19	CASSTDRGFSTDTQYF	TGTGCCAGTAGTACCGACAGGGGTTTTAGTACAGATACGCAGTATTTT
TRBD2	TRBJ2-3	-	TRBV6-2/TRBV6-3	CASTPGGLAGTDTQYF	TGTGCCAGCACCCCAGGAGGGCTAGCGGGCACAGATACGCAGTATTTT
-	TRBJ1-4	once	TRBV24-1	CATPTTAGCYEKLFF	TGTGCCACCCCTACCACAGCAGGTTGTTATGAAAAACTGTTTTTT
TRBD2	TRBJ2-5	-	TRBV3-1/TRBV3-2	CASSQVAGGLGETQYF	TGTGCCAGCAGCCAAGTAGCGGGAGGGCTCGGGGAGACCCAGTACTTC
-	TRBJ1-6	-	TRBV20-1	CSASLAGSYNSPLHF	TGCAGTGCTAGTCTAGCAGGCTCCTATAATTCACCCCTCCACTTT
TRBD1	TRBJ1-5	-	TRBV19	CASTEGQGPYQPQHF	TGTGCCAGTACGGAGGGACAGGGGCCTTATCAGCCCCAGCATTTT
-	TRBJ1-1	-	TRBV16	CASSHGPAGGEAFF	TGTGCCAGCAGCCACGGACCGGCGGGGGGTGAAGCTTTCTTT
-	TRBJ1-5	-	TRBV2	CASSEQGVGNQPQHF	TGTGCCAGCAGTGAACAAGGGGTTGGCAATCAGCCCCAGCATTTT
-	TRBJ2-5	-	TRBV28	CASSLSSGHLQETQYF	TGTGCCAGCAGTTTATCGTCAGGACACCTTCAAGAGACCCAGTACTTC
-	TRBJ2-5	once	TRBV14	CASSQGGPQYF	TGTGCCAGCAGCCAAGGTGGGCCCCAGTACTTC
-	TRBJ2-7	-	TRBV2	CASSVSYEQYF	TGTGCCAGCAGTGTTTCTTACGAGCAGTACTTC
TRBD2	TRBJ2-2	-	TRBV9	CASSVAGLAGGGTGELFF	TGTGCCAGCAGCGTAGCGGGACTAGCGGGAGGCGGAACCGGGGAGCTGTTTTTT
-	TRBJ2-7	-	TRBV7-2	CASSSWGRGRHEQYF	TGTGCCAGCAGCTCCTGGGGTAGGGGCAGGCACGAGCAGTACTTC
-	TRBJ2-2	-	TRBV11-3	CASSLGGNTGELFF	TGTGCCAGCAGCTTAGGCGGGAACACCGGGGAGCTGTTTTTT
-	TRBJ2-3	-	TRBV30	CAWSGTSNRARTDTQYF	TGTGCCTGGTCCGGTACCTCTAACAGGGCCCGCACAGATACGCAGTATTTT
TRBD2	TRBJ2-1	-	TRBV27	CASSLGMTSGHNEQFF	TGTGCCAGCAGTTTGGGAATGACTAGCGGGCACAATGAGCAGTTCTTC
TRBD1	TRBJ2-5	-	TRBV27	CASSLSNSGTGIETQYF	TGTGCCAGCAGTTTATCTAATTCCGGGACAGGGATTGAGACCCAGTACTTC
-	TRBJ1-4	-	TRBV11-2	CASSQEGIGNEKLFF	TGTGCCAGCAGCCAGGAGGGGATTGGAAATGAAAAACTGTTTTTT
TRBD2	TRBJ2-2	-	TRBV13	CASSLSPKLRERGGELFF	TGTGCCAGCAGCTTAAGCCCCAAGTTGCGGGAGAGGGGCGGGGAGCTGTTTTTT
TRBD1	TRBJ1-6	-	TRBV27	CASTVGTDNNSPLHF	TGTGCCAGCACCGTCGGGACAGATAATAATTCACCCCTCCACTTT
TRBD1	TRBJ1-6	-	TRBV7-2	CASSLASGGNSPLHF	TGTGCCAGCAGCTTAGCGTCAGGGGGCAATTCACCCCTCCACTTT
TRBD2	TRBJ2-5	-	TRBV7-2	CASSSVPGLAGETQYF	TGTGCCAGCAGCTCCGTACCGGGACTAGCGGGAGAGACCCAGTACTTC
-	TRBJ2-5	once	TRBV6-2/TRBV6-3	CASSYLSSVETQYF	TGTGCCAGCAGTTACTTGTCTAGCGTGGAGACCCAGTACTTC
TRBD2	TRBJ2-2	-	TRBV5-1	CASSYMGLAGGPDTGELFF	TGCGCCAGCAGCTACATGGGACTAGCGGGAGGGCCGGACACCGGGGAGCTGTTTTTT
TRBD2	TRBJ2-1	-	TRBV5-4	CAYNGGSHEQFF	TGTGCCTACAACGGCGGGAGTCATGAGCAGTTCTTC
-	TRBJ1-1	-	TRBV11-2	CASSMTDNTEAFF	TGTGCCAGCAGCATGACAGATAACACTGAAGCTTTCTTT
TRBD2	TRBJ2-7	-	TRBV24-1	CATSDPTSGGPYEQYF	TGTGCCACCAGTGACCCGACTAGCGGGGGACCCTACGAGCAGTACTTC
-	TRBJ1-1	-	TRBV30	CAWSVRNPLLNTEAFF	TGTGCCTGGAGTGTGAGGAACCCCCTCCTGAACACTGAAGCTTTCTTT
-	TRBJ1-5	-	TRBV18	CASSPSHNQPQHF	TGTGCCAGCTCACCGTCCCACAATCAGCCCCAGCATTTT
TRBD1	TRBJ2-7	-	TRBV4-1	CASSSDRGSYEQYF	TGCGCCAGCAGCTCTGACAGGGGGTCCTACGAGCAGTACTTC
-	TRBJ1-5	-	TRBV27	CASSFFPNRNNQPQHF	TGTGCCAGCAGTTTTTTCCCCAACAGGAACAATCAGCCCCAGCATTTT
TRBD1	TRBJ2-7	-	TRBV7-9	CASSLAGTGRYEQYF	TGTGCCAGCAGCTTAGCAGGGACAGGGAGGTACGAGCAGTACTTC
-	TRBJ2-1	-	TRBV29-1	CSVGAGRYNEQFF	TGCAGCGTTGGGGCGGGGAGGTACAATGAGCAGTTCTTC
-	TRBJ2-3	-	TRBV24-1	CATSVTGSTDTQYF	TGTGCCACCAGTGTCACCGGGAGCACAGATACGCAGTATTTT
-	TRBJ2-7	-	TRBV5-6	CASSLGQGFHEQYF	TGTGCCAGCAGCTTGGGGCAGGGGTTCCACGAGCAGTACTTC
-	TRBJ2-7	-	TRBV28	CASSSHRQIGNEQYF	TGTGCCAGCAGCTCTCACCGACAGATAGGGAACGAGCAGTACTTC
-	TRBJ2-3	-	TRBV27	CASSLRREDTQYF	TGTGCCAGCAGTTTACGCCGAGAAGATACGCAGTATTTT